Listed here are 27 T cell receptor beta chains from one sample, sequenced in a study of shared clonotypes between healthy human individuals. Libraries were prepared by immunoSEQ multiplex PCR; TCRdb keeps only in-frame clonotypes and omits some of them. Of 900,000 to 1,200,000 clones in the sample, about four fifths were seen once. The sample taken for sequencing was memory CD4+ T cells from PBMCs. Subset reported: CD45RA-negative fraction. The receptors were sampled from a man aged 18 to 29 in good health. Some clones in this sample may be carry-over from other donors' samples.

The V and J genes are TRBV6-5 and TRBJ1-1, with 7 bases fitting TRBD1. Germline values: CDR1 MNHEY, CDR2 SVGAGI. With V trimmed by 7 bases and J by 7 bases, 6 bases remained unmatched. This CDR3 has 12 residues. The CDR3 coding sequence is TGTGCCAGCAATATGGGGGACAGTGAAGCTTTCTTT. It specifies CASNMGDSEAFF.

This rearrangement joins TRBV27 to TRBJ2-7; D is uncertain. The germline gives CDR1 MNHEY, CDR2 SMNVEV (reference sequence). Trimming shortened V by 8 bases and J by 2 bases, and 13 bases separated the two germline ends. The CDR3 consists of 13 residues. In DNA form, the CDR3 reads TGTGCCAGCTCAAAAGGTGTACCCTACGAGCAGTACTTC. It yields the protein CASSKGVPYEQYF.

This clone has more than one count but fewer than ten. The gene calls are TRBV7-3 and TRBJ2-1; D may be TRBD2 (6 bases). Germline CDR1 is SGHTA and CDR2 is FQGTGA. The V end lost 5 bases, the J end lost 4 bases, and 12 bases lay between the germline ends. This CDR3 has 14 amino acids. For the CDR3, the DNA is TGTGCCAGCAGCCCGCGGAGCGGGTACAATGAGCAGTTCTTC. Translating gives CASSPRSGYNEQFF.

The CDR3 is CASSPTPGQGPLDYNEQFF. CDR3 nucleotide sequence: TGCGCCAGCAGCCCCACCCCGGGACAGGGGCCCCTGGATTACAATGAGCAGTTCTTC. V usage is TRBV5-1 and J usage is TRBJ2-1, with 10 bases lining up with TRBD1. CDR1 is SGHRS, CDR2 YFSETQ, per germline. Trimming removed 4 bases from V and 4 bases from J; junction bases left unmatched: 17. The CDR3 length is 19 residues.

The chain couples TRBV27 to TRBJ2-1, with TRBD1 as a possible D gene (8 bases). Germline CDR1 is MNHEY and CDR2 is SMNVEV (reference sequence). The germline V and J ends were trimmed by 6 bases and 6 bases, with 21 bases remaining between them. The CDR3 has 16 amino acids. The CDR3 sequence: CASRVAWTGRVNEQFF. CDR3 in DNA: TGTGCCAGCAGGGTCGCCTGGACAGGGAGGGTCAATGAGCAGTTCTTC.

The chain combines TRBV6-4 with TRBJ2-2; D is perhaps TRBD2 (5 bases). V was shortened by 8 bases and J by 4 bases, with 11 bases between the two germline ends. CDR1 MRHNA and CDR2 SNTAGT come from the germline V gene. CDR3 size: 13 residues. The CDR3, as DNA: TGTGCCAGCCGCGGGTCGACCACCGGGGAGCTGTTTTTT. This encodes CASRGSTTGELFF.

The chain recombines TRBV5-1 with TRBJ1-4; 8 positions match TRBD1. Germline values: CDR1 SGHRS, CDR2 YFSETQ. Trimming took 3 bases from V and 4 from J; bases not matched to a gene: 5. The CDR3 length is 15 residues. CDR3 sequence reads: CASSSRQGNNEKLFF. The CDR3 DNA is TGCGCCAGCAGCTCCCGACAGGGGAATAATGAAAAACTGTTTTTT. Together with reference TRBV5-1 and TRBJ1-4, the CDR3 gives the full variable domain: KAGVTQTPRYLIKTRGQQVTLSCSPISGHRSVSWYQQTPGQGLQFLFEYFSETQRNKGNFPGRFSGRQFSNSRSEMNVSTLELGDSALYLCASSSRQGNNEKLFFGSGTQLSVL.

V is TRBV28 and J is TRBJ2-3; 10 nucleotides agree with TRBD2. V gave up 10 bases and J gave up 3 bases; unmatched junction bases: 7. CDR1 is MDHEN and CDR2 is SYDVKM in the germline V gene. This CDR3 is 14 amino acids long. The CDR3 is CATTSSGSTDTQYF. The DNA of the CDR3 is TGTGCCACCACGTCTAGCGGGAGTACAGATACGCAGTATTTT.

The chain uses TRBV5-4 and TRBJ2-7, with no clear D. Germline V gene data show CDR1 as SGHNT and CDR2 as YYREEE (reference sequence). There are 16 residues in the CDR3. V gave up 4 bases and J gave up 0 bases, with 17 bases separating them. CDR3 amino acids: CASSPDLALSSYEQYF. The CDR3 coding sequence is TGTGCCAGCAGCCCTGACCTCGCTTTAAGCTCCTACGAGCAGTACTTC. Drawing the rest from reference TRBV5-4 and TRBJ2-7, the complete variable domain is ETGVTQSPTHLIKTRGQQVTLRCSSQSGHNTVSWYQQALGQGPQFIFQYYREEENGRGNFPPRFSGLQFPNYSSELNVNALELDDSALYLCASSPDLALSSYEQYFGPGTRLTVT.

The CDR3 DNA follows: TGTGCCACCAGGGGTAGGGCAGATACGCAGTATTTT. Translated: CATRGRADTQYF. The chain couples TRBV15 to TRBJ2-3; D unresolved. Germline-derived CDR1 and CDR2 are LNHNV and YYDKDF (reference sequence). Between the trimmed V and J ends, which lost 6 bases and 4 bases, there was a span of 8 bases. The CDR3 is made up of 12 amino acids.

The chain has TRBV7-3 and TRBJ1-1; D call uncertain. Trimming shortened V by 5 bases and J by 6 bases, and 10 bases separated the two germline ends. CDR1 and CDR2 (germline): SGHTA, FQGTGA. This CDR3 spans 12 amino acids. CDR3 residues: CASSTGESEAFF. CDR3 bases: TGTGCCAGCAGCACCGGGGAATCTGAAGCTTTCTTT.

This clone has a handful of counts. The chain employs TRBV5-1 and TRBJ2-3; 8 bases line up with TRBD2. Germline values: CDR1 SGHRS, CDR2 YFSETQ. V trimming: 5 bases; J trimming: 1 base; junction bases outside the gene matches: 0. This CDR3 is 13 amino acids long. The CDR3 here is CASRREGTDTQYF. The CDR3 DNA is TGCGCCAGCAGGCGGGAGGGCACAGATACGCAGTATTTT.

In its sample, this clone was seen a few times. The V and J genes are TRBV2 and TRBJ2-1; the D gene is possibly TRBD2 (5 bases). The length of the CDR3 is 8 residues. CDR1 SNHLY and CDR2 FYNNEI come from the germline V gene. The ends were cut back, 10 bases at V and 14 bases at J, with 9 bases in the middle. CDR3 loop: CATREEFF. The DNA of the CDR3 is TGTGCCACCCGGGAAGAGTTCTTC.

In its sample, this clone was seen once. The genes are TRBV18 and TRBJ1-3; 9 bases align to TRBD1. Trimming removed 0 bases from V and 0 bases from J; junction bases left unmatched: 3. CDR3 length equals 17 residues. Germline V gives CDR1 KGHSH, CDR2 LQKENI. The CDR3: CASSPPPGQGSGNTIYF. DNA for the CDR3: TGTGCCAGCTCACCACCCCCGGGACAGGGCTCTGGAAACACCATATATTTT.

This sequence joins TRBV5-1 and TRBJ1-4; 7 positions agree with TRBD1. Germline V gene data show CDR1 as SGHRS and CDR2 as YFSETQ. The CDR3 extends over 14 amino acids. The V and J ends lost 2 bases and 3 bases, in that order; junction bases with no gene match: 1. For the CDR3, the DNA is TGCGCCAGCAGCTTTACAGGGGCTAATGAAAAACTGTTTTTT. It is translated as CASSFTGANEKLFF.

Ten or more counts support this clone. The DNA for the CDR3 is TGCGCCAGCAGCCAAGGCCCCACTACTAGCGGACTCTACAATGAGCAGTTCTTC. It specifies CASSQGPTTSGLYNEQFF. The gene calls are TRBV4-3 and TRBJ2-1; 8 bases fit TRBD2. The CDR3 is 18 amino acids. Trimming cost V 1 base and J 3 bases; bases outside gene matches: 11. Germline values: CDR1 LGHNA, CDR2 YSLEER.

This clone was observed a few times. The chain carries TRBV11-2 and TRBJ2-7; 10 nucleotides match TRBD1. The CDR3 runs to 16 residues. Germline CDR1 SGHAT, CDR2 FQNNGV. The J segment lost 1 base and the V segment lost 6 bases, leaving 9 bases of the junction unmatched. This CDR3 reads CASSSPMGQGSYEQYF. CDR3 DNA sequence: TGTGCCAGCAGTTCCCCCATGGGACAGGGGTCCTACGAGCAGTACTTC.

V and J are TRBV7-9 and TRBJ2-5; no clear D. The germline V gene has CDR1 SEHNR and CDR2 FQNEAQ (reference sequence). Trimming took 3 bases from V and 3 from J, leaving 8 bases between them. The CDR3 length is 13 residues. The CDR3 is CASSFRTEETQYF. The CDR3 DNA reads as TGTGCCAGCAGCTTCCGGACGGAAGAGACCCAGTACTTC.

V gene TRBV29-1 combines with J gene TRBJ2-3, with D possibly TRBD1 on 6 matching bases. The CDR3 is 11 amino acids. CDR1 is SQVTM and CDR2 is ANQGSEA in the germline V gene. The CDR3 sequence: CGAGAPGTQYF. The DNA of the CDR3 is TGCGGGGCAGGGGCCCCGGGCACGCAGTATTTT.

V gene TRBV4-2 combines with J gene TRBJ2-7; possibly TRBD1 for D (6 bases). This CDR3 is 18 amino acids long. Trimming removed 3 bases at V and 2 bases at J, with 23 bases between. Germline V gene data show CDR1 as LGHNA and CDR2 as YNFKEQ. The CDR3 reads CASSQQHGGTTPAYEQYF. CDR3 coding DNA: TGTGCCAGCAGCCAGCAACACGGTGGGACAACCCCCGCCTACGAGCAGTACTTC.

V is TRBV5-1 and J is TRBJ1-2; TRBD1 is a possible D gene (5 bases). Looked up from germline, CDR1 is SGHRS and CDR2 is YFSETQ. This CDR3 spans 14 amino acids. The ends were cut back, 0 bases at V and 3 bases at J, with 9 bases in the middle. The CDR3 region is CASSLVQADYGYTF. The CDR3 DNA follows: TGCGCCAGCAGCTTGGTACAGGCAGACTATGGCTACACCTTC.

To note about this clone: Other DNA sequences in the same sample also yield this CDR3. The chain employs TRBV7-3 and TRBJ2-1; possible D gene TRBD1, 5 bases. CDR3 length equals 12 residues. Germline CDR1 and CDR2: SGHTA and FQGTGA. V lost 4 bases and J 6 bases, leaving 7 bases between the germline ends. The CDR3 sequence: CASSSQGNEQFF. The CDR3 DNA sequence: TGTGCCAGCAGCTCGCAGGGCAATGAGCAGTTCTTC.

V is TRBV19 and J is TRBJ2-4; the match to TRBD2 covers 11 bases. CDR1 and CDR2 (germline): LNHDA, SQIVND (reference sequence). The trim removed 3 bases at V and 7 bases at J, leaving 8 bases unmatched. The CDR3 runs 16 residues. CDR3 in amino acids: CASSIPDSSGRNIQYF. For the CDR3, the DNA is TGTGCCAGTAGTATCCCAGACTCTAGCGGGAGGAACATTCAGTACTTC.

There are a few counts of this clone. The chain uses TRBV29-1 and TRBJ1-1; possibly TRBD1 for D (5 bases). The germline CDR1 and CDR2 sequences are SQVTM and ANQGSEA. Trimming pared 6 bases from V and 1 base from J, leaving 9 bases between. The CDR3 spans 12 residues. CDR3 DNA: TGCAGCGTGACAGTTCCGAACACTGAAGCTTTCTTT. Encoded protein: CSVTVPNTEAFF.

This rearrangement joins TRBV2 to TRBJ1-5; tentatively, D is TRBD1 (5 bases). V lost 1 base and J lost 12, with 10 bases in between. The CDR3 is 12 amino acids. Germline V gives CDR1 SNHLY, CDR2 FYNNEI. CDR3 sequence: CASSEEGPLQHF. CDR3 DNA: TGTGCCAGCAGTGAAGAGGGGCCTCTCCAGCATTTT.

V gene TRBV18 combines with J gene TRBJ2-7; D gene uncertain. Trimming stripped 5 bases from V and 6 bases from J, with 8 bases between. From germline, CDR1 is KGHSH and CDR2 LQKENI. The CDR3 loop spans 11 amino acids. CDR3 DNA: TGTGCCAGCTCAGCTCCCGGCGAGCAGTACTTC. Residues: CASSAPGEQYF.

The gene calls are TRBV7-2 and TRBJ2-5; tentatively, D is TRBD1 or TRBD2 (6 bases each). There are 13 residues in the CDR3. In germline, CDR1 is SGHTA, CDR2 FQGNSA. V dropped 5 bases and J dropped 5 bases, with 12 bases sitting between them. For the CDR3, the DNA is TGTGCCAGCAGCAGGGGGGTAAGGGAGACCCAGTACTTC. It encodes CASSRGVRETQYF.